The next 26 T cell receptor beta chains were all read from a single sample in a study of kidney transplant recipient with SARS-CoV-2 infection. From the reads, TCRdb called clonotypes with MiXCR, one entry per CDR3 protein. The sample consists of approximately 240,000 distinct CDR3 sequences, under 35% of them appearing once. The sequencing here drew on a blood sample, taken at baseline and between days 110 and 120 from a kidney transplant recipient. Receptor source: a male patient in his thirties who had COVID-19 and was a kidney transplant recipient. The graft donor may be the source of some T cells.

V usage is TRBV12-5 and J usage is TRBJ1-2; D is possibly TRBD1 (5 bases). The ends were cut back, 3 bases at V and 7 bases at J, with 24 bases in the middle. Looked up from germline, CDR1 is LGHNT and CDR2 is FRNRAP. CDR3 length: 17 residues. The CDR3 DNA sequence: TGTGCTAGTGGTTTTGACACTTTGCAGGGAAAGACCTGTGGCTACACCTTC. As protein: CASGFDTLQGKTCGYTF.

This clonotype was observed once. A much larger clone differs by one base, so this may be a read error. The chain has TRBV14 and TRBJ2-2; TRBD2 is a possible D gene (5 bases). Deletions cut 0 bases from V and 5 bases from J, with 13 bases between. Looked up from germline, CDR1 is SGHDN and CDR2 is FVKESK. This CDR3 has 16 residues. The CDR3 region is CASSQDAGGLTGELFF. CDR3 nucleotides: TGTGCCAGCAGCCAAGATGCAGGAGGATTAACCGGGGAGCTGTTTTTT.

About this clonotype itself: It may be a read error: a sequence one base away is much more abundant. The chain recombines TRBV6-4 with TRBJ1-1; tentatively, D is TRBD1 (5 bases). The germline V gene encodes CDR1 MRHNA and CDR2 SNTAGT. The CDR3 runs 13 residues. The V end was cut by 5 bases, the J end by 6 bases, with 13 bases between. CDR3 residues: CASSSDSWAEAFF. The CDR3 DNA sequence: TGTGCCAGCAGTTCTGACAGCTGGGCTGAAGCTTTCTTT.

This clonotype was recorded many times. V and J are TRBV7-7 and TRBJ1-2, with no clear D. V gave up 5 bases and J gave up 4 bases, with 23 bases separating them. The CDR3 is made up of 17 amino acids. The germline gives CDR1 SSHAT, CDR2 FNYEAQ (reference sequence). Here the CDR3 reads CASSRGFKCRKTYGYTF. The DNA of the CDR3 is TGTGCCAGCAGCCGAGGATTTAAGTGCCGAAAGACCTATGGCTACACCTTC.

This clonotype was recorded many times. V usage is TRBV5-1 and J usage is TRBJ1-5; 7 bases match TRBD1. Germline CDR1 and CDR2: SGHRS and YFSETQ. This CDR3 has 14 residues. V lost 5 bases and J lost 4; bases outside the gene matches: 6. CDR3 DNA: TGCGCCAGCAGGCCCGGACAGGAAAATCAGCCCCAGCATTTT. Translating it yields CASRPGQENQPQHF. The full variable domain, with the rest looked up from reference TRBV5-1 and TRBJ1-5, is KAGVTQTPRYLIKTRGQQVTLSCSPISGHRSVSWYQQTPGQGLQFLFEYFSETQRNKGNFPGRFSGRQFSNSRSEMNVSTLELGDSALYLCASRPGQENQPQHFGDGTRLSIL.

About this clonotype: One end of the junction does not line up with germline, which may come from a read error. The chain carries TRBV12-3 or TRBV12-4 and TRBJ2-2, with D possibly matching TRBD2 (5 bases). There are 13 residues in the CDR3. The DNA of the CDR3 is TGTGCCAGCAGTTTGGTAAACACCGGGGAGCTGCTTTTT. Translating gives CASSLVNTGELLF.

Of note for this clonotype: A much larger clonotype is one base distant, so this may be a read error. The chain links TRBV29-1 to TRBJ2-5, with 8 nucleotides matching TRBD2. Judging by the DNA end, TRBJ2-7 fits better; the J call may be wrong. Germline V gene data show CDR1 as SQVTM and CDR2 as ANQGSEA. The length of the CDR3 is 11 residues. CDR3 in DNA: TGCGGCGCCGGGAGGGTTGACGAGCAGTACTTC. Its translation is CGAGRVDEQYF.

This clonotype was picked up a small number of times. The rearrangement links TRBV20-1 to TRBJ2-6, with D tentatively TRBD1 (6 bases). The CDR3 consists of 15 residues. Germline V gene data show CDR1 as DFQATT and CDR2 as SNEGSKA (reference sequence). Trimming took 3 bases from V and 0 from J, leaving 9 bases between them. The CDR3 DNA reads TGCAGTGCTAGCGACAGGCGCTCTGGGGCCAACGTCCTGACTTTC. Amino acid sequence: CSASDRRSGANVLTF.

Remarks on this clonotype: A single base separates this from a much larger clone, so it may be a read error. The V call is TRBV14, the J call TRBJ1-1; D is perhaps TRBD1 (6 bases). Germline lookup yields CDR1 SGHDN and CDR2 FVKESK. V lost 4 bases and J 4 bases, leaving 16 bases between the germline ends. The CDR3 is made up of 15 amino acids. The CDR3 nucleotides are TGTGCCAGCAGCCTCTACAGGGAGAGGACCACTGAAGCTTTCTTT. This encodes CASSLYRERTTEAFF.

This clonotype was counted at least ten times. This chain links TRBV3-1 with TRBJ2-5; D gene unclear. The CDR3 contains 17 residues. Trimming pared 5 bases from V and 5 bases from J, leaving 24 bases between. CDR1 LGHDT and CDR2 YNNKEL come from the germline V gene (reference sequence). The CDR3 DNA reads as TGTGCCAGCAGCGTGCATAATCCCATTTCTTTCTCTGAGACCCAGTACTTC. Its translation: CASSVHNPISFSETQYF.

This clonotype was detected ten times or more. The rearrangement uses TRBV7-4 and TRBJ1-2; D uncertain. The CDR3 consists of 17 residues. V was clipped by 5 bases and J by 4 bases, with 23 bases between them. Germline V gene data show CDR1 as SGHVT and CDR2 as SQSDAQ. As DNA, the CDR3 is TGTGCCAGCAGCACCGTATTTTCAGCTCGAAAGACCTATGGCTACACCTTC. Protein sequence: CASSTVFSARKTYGYTF.

Concerning this clonotype itself: A single base separates this from a much larger clone, so it may be a read error. The CDR3 DNA is TGTGCCAGCAGCCGTGTCAATCCCATTTCTTCCTCTGAGACCCAGTACTTC. This codes for CASSRVNPISSSETQYF. V and J are TRBV3-1 and TRBJ2-5; no reliable D call. Trimming removed 4 bases from V and 5 bases from J, with 23 bases in between. The CDR3 is 17 amino acids. The germline V gene encodes CDR1 LGHDT and CDR2 YNNKEL (reference sequence).

Comments on this clonotype: A read error is possible here, since a much larger clone lies one base away. The rearrangement uses TRBV5-1 and TRBJ2-1, with TRBD2 matching 16 bases. Germline CDR1 SGHRS, CDR2 YFSETQ. Germline trimming cut 0 bases from V and 5 bases from J; bases unmatched to any gene: 8. The CDR3 is made up of 19 amino acids. CDR3 loop: CASSLEGTSGRVPHNEQFF. As DNA, the CDR3 is TGCGCCAGCAGCTTGGAGGGGACTAGCGGGAGGGTACCCCACAATGAGCAGTTCTTC.

As for this clonotype: This could be a read error, since a much larger clone is one nucleotide away. This chain connects TRBV11-3 to TRBJ2-1, with 12 bases that match TRBD2. V shed 4 bases and J 8 bases; nucleotides not matched to a gene: 6. This CDR3 is 15 amino acids long. Germline assignment: CDR1 SGHNT and CDR2 YENEEA. CDR3 sequence: CASSYLAGGQDEQFF. CDR3 nucleotides: TGTGCCAGCAGCTATCTAGCGGGGGGGCAAGATGAGCAGTTCTTC.

In its sample, this clonotype was seen many times. The chain employs TRBV2 and TRBJ2-2, with D maybe TRBD2 (6 bases). Trimming stripped 3 bases from V and 7 bases from J, with 15 bases between. This CDR3 comprises 15 residues. CDR1 is SNHLY, CDR2 FYNNEI, per germline. CDR3 nucleotide sequence: TGTGCCAGCAGTGAGGAGGGGATAGGCAACGGGGAGCTGTTTTTT. This gives the protein CASSEEGIGNGELFF. Supplemented by reference TRBV2 and TRBJ2-2, the full variable domain reads EPEVTQTPSHQVTQMGQEVILRCVPISNHLYFYWYRQILGQKVEFLVSFYNNEISEKSEIFDDQFSVERPDGSNFTLKIRSTKLEDSAMYFCASSEEGIGNGELFFGEGSRLTVL.

In regard to this clonotype: A much larger clone lies a single base off, so this may be a read error. The CDR3 DNA reads TGTGCCAGCAGCCCCTCAGGGAGCGCCGAGGAGCTGTTTTTT. Residues: CASSPSGSAEELFF. The V and J genes are TRBV7-8 and TRBJ2-2; D might be TRBD1 or TRBD2, each matching 5 bases. V lost 5 bases to trimming and J lost 10 bases, with 17 bases between them. CDR1 is SGHVS and CDR2 is FQNEAQ in the germline V gene. The CDR3 is 14 residues long.

With respect to this clonotype: This sequence may be a read error, since a much larger clone differs from it by one base. The gene calls are TRBV7-6 and TRBJ1-2; D is ambiguous. Germline V gives CDR1 SGHVS, CDR2 FNYEAQ. Trimming left V 8 bases short and J 4 bases short, with 17 bases between. This CDR3 spans 14 amino acids. This CDR3 reads CASGPQTSGYGYTF. The DNA for the CDR3 is TGTGCCAGCGGCCCGCAAACATCAGGCTATGGCTACACCTTC.

This chain uses TRBV12-3 or TRBV12-4 with TRBJ2-1; perhaps TRBD2 as D (6 bases). Trimming cost V 3 bases and J 9 bases, with 12 bases left between them. This CDR3 has 13 residues. The CDR3 here is CASSLRRVGEQFF. The CDR3 DNA is TGTGCCAGCAGTTTGCGGAGGGTGGGTGAGCAGTTCTTC.

The chain is built from TRBV7-9 and TRBJ2-1; TRBD2 matches at 13 bases. J lost 9 bases, V lost 4 bases, and 3 bases had no gene match. CDR3 size: 14 residues. In germline, CDR1 is SEHNR, CDR2 FQNEAQ (reference sequence). CDR3 nucleotides: TGTGCCAGCAGCTCGCGGACTAGCGGGAGTGAGCAGTTCTTC. Translating gives CASSSRTSGSEQFF.

There are many counts of this clonotype. The chain joins TRBV7-3 to TRBJ2-2, with D perhaps matching TRBD1 (5 bases). The ends were cut back, 5 bases at V and 2 bases at J, with 12 bases in the middle. The CDR3 covers 15 residues. CDR1 and CDR2 (germline): SGHTA, FQGTGA. For the CDR3, the DNA is TGTGCCAGCAGCCAAGGGGTAGCCAACACCGGGGAGCTGTTTTTT. It yields the protein CASSQGVANTGELFF. The full variable domain, its missing parts supplied by reference TRBV7-3 and TRBJ2-2, is GAGVSQTPSNKVTEKGKYVELRCDPISGHTALYWYRQSLGQGPEFLIYFQGTGAADDSGLPNDRFFAVRPEGSVSTLKIQRTERGDSAVYLCASSQGVANTGELFFGEGSRLTVL.

This clonotype was seen only once. Given a much more abundant clone one base away, this may be a read error. The rearrangement joins TRBV7-2 to TRBJ2-7, with 8 bases fitting TRBD2. The CDR3 runs to 14 residues. CDR1 and CDR2 (germline): SGHTA, FQGNSA. CDR3 residues: CASSSQRESYGQYF. CDR3 DNA: TGTGCCAGCAGCTCGCAGCGGGAGTCTTACGGGCAGTACTTC.

This clonotype was found once. A much larger clone lies a single base off, so this may be a read error. This chain links TRBV6-5 with TRBJ2-1; 15 bases are a match to TRBD2. This CDR3 region has 17 residues. Germline V gene sequence: CDR1 MNHEY, CDR2 SVGAGI. For the CDR3, the DNA is TGTGCCAGCAGTAAAACGGGACTAGCGGGAGGTCCCCATGAGCAGTCCTTC. Translated, it gives CASSKTGLAGGPHEQSF.

This clonotype was found many times. The chain is built from TRBV28 and TRBJ1-5; 7 nucleotides agree with TRBD1. CDR3 length: 14 residues. From germline, CDR1 is MDHEN and CDR2 SYDVKM. V was pared by 6 bases and J by 5 bases, with 7 bases of the junction left unmatched. The CDR3 DNA is TGTGCCAGCAGCTACGGACAGGCCGATCAGCCCCAGCATTTT. The encoded protein is CASSYGQADQPQHF.

On this clonotype itself: The junction departs from the called germline gene at one end, perhaps through a read error. This chain links TRBV10-3 with TRBJ1-5; D might be TRBD1 (5 bases). Germline V gives CDR1 ENHRY, CDR2 SYGVKD. The CDR3 totals 13 residues. The CDR3 sequence is CAISESPLGAQQF. CDR3 in DNA: TGTGCCATCAGTGAGTCCCCCTTAGGGGCCCAGCAATTT.

Comments on this clonotype: A much larger clone sits a single nucleotide away, making a read error possible. The J gene is TRBJ1-4, the V gene TRBV4-1, with unresolved D. The CDR3 has 14 residues. Per the germline V gene, CDR1 is MGHRA and CDR2 is YSYEKL. V was shortened by 4 bases and J by 12 bases, with 18 bases between the two germline ends. CDR3 nucleotide sequence: TGCGCCAGCAGCCCGGACGTTGCGTTCATGGAACTGTTTTTT. Residues: CASSPDVAFMELFF.

The rearrangement links TRBV3-1 to TRBJ2-5; D is ambiguous. The germline V and J ends were trimmed by 5 bases and 5 bases, with 24 bases remaining between them. The CDR3 spans 17 residues. Germline V gene data show CDR1 as LGHDT and CDR2 as YNNKEL (reference sequence). CDR3 coding DNA: TGTGCCAGCAGCTCAGCAATTCCCATTTCTTTCTCTGAGACCCAGTACTTC. It specifies CASSSAIPISFSETQYF.